The next 15 T cell receptor beta chains were all read from a single sample in a study of human T cells and chemical hapten exposure (dated by TCRdb to the early 2020s). Receptor amplification or capture employed RACE. This sample was sequenced with a NextSeq 500. TCRdb reprocessing: public reads trimmed at Q25 with fastp, clones called with MiXCR, in-frame beta chains kept. Each entry is one CDR3 protein sequence, shown with its most common DNA and genes. In this sample the table shows some 170,000 distinct CDR3 sequences, around 22% of which occur a single time. The top ten clones comprise under 7% of the sample. The time point label, as the study defines it: patch test 1, 2 weeks after DPC sensitization. What this sample's treatment or condition label stands for: therapeutic diphenylcyclopropenone sensitization with weekly scalp DPC. The sample in question was whole blood, obtained in connection with sensitization to the hapten diphenylcyclopropenone (DPC). These receptors were obtained from a woman between 45 and 60 years old with alopecia areata. Some clones in this sample may be carry-over from other donors' samples.

This clonotype was counted a few times. J is TRBJ2-5 and V is TRBV29-1, with unresolved D. The V end lost 6 bases, the J end lost 4 bases, and 9 bases lay between the germline ends. The CDR3 totals 11 residues. CDR1 SQVTM and CDR2 ANQGSEA come from the germline V gene. The CDR3 reads CSVESLETQYF. The CDR3 DNA reads TGCAGCGTCGAAAGTTTAGAGACCCAGTACTTC.

This clonotype was observed a handful of times. The germline gene is not matched at one end of the junction; a read error may be the cause. CDR3 nucleotide sequence: TGTGCCAGCAGTCAAGGGATTTATGGCTACACCTTC. Translating gives CASSQGIYGYTF. The gene calls are TRBV3-1 and TRBJ1-2; D is unresolved. There are 12 residues in the CDR3. Germline values: CDR1 LGHDT, CDR2 YNNKEL (reference sequence).

This clonotype was recorded a few times. This chain links TRBV7-9 with TRBJ1-2; TRBD1 might be the D (6 bases). With 2 bases removed from V and 3 bases from J, the gap between germline ends came to 16 bases. CDR1 and CDR2 (germline): SEHNR, FQNEAQ (reference sequence). The CDR3 is 16 amino acids. The CDR3 DNA sequence: TGTGCCAGCAGCTTATGGGACACAGGGTCGGACTATGGCTACACCTTC. Encoded protein: CASSLWDTGSDYGYTF.

The chain couples TRBV20-1 to TRBJ2-1; tentative D call: TRBD2 (6 bases). V gave up 7 bases and J gave up 0 bases, with 10 bases separating them. This CDR3 is built from 13 residues. Per germline, CDR1 DFQATT and CDR2 SNEGSKA (reference sequence). CDR3 sequence (DNA): TGCAGTGGGGTAGCGGCCTCCTACAATGAGCAGTTCTTC. It translates to CSGVAASYNEQFF.

This clonotype was detected ten times or more. V gene TRBV6-1 combines with J gene TRBJ2-1; D is unclear. Looked up from germline, CDR1 is MNHNS and CDR2 is SASEGT. The CDR3 totals 8 residues. V was cut by 7 bases and J by 8 bases, with 0 bases left in between. The CDR3 sequence is CASNEQFF. The CDR3 region has the DNA TGTGCCAGCAATGAGCAGTTCTTC.

V gene TRBV10-3 combines with J gene TRBJ1-5; D may be TRBD1 (6 bases). Germline V gene lookup returns CDR1 ENHRY and CDR2 SYGVKD. V was trimmed by 3 bases and J by 8 bases, leaving 14 bases between them. The CDR3 loop spans 14 amino acids. The CDR3 bases are TGTGCCATCAGTGATGGGGGGGCCGTGGAGCCCCAGCATTTT. This translates into CAISDGGAVEPQHF.

This clonotype was recorded a few times. The chain uses TRBV6-5 and TRBJ2-1; D tentatively fits TRBD1 or TRBD2 (5 bases each). The CDR3 covers 13 residues. V lost 7 bases and J lost 8, with 15 bases in between. Germline V gene data show CDR1 as MNHEY and CDR2 as SVGAGI. The CDR3 sequence: CASISGTTDEQFF. The CDR3 region has the DNA TGTGCCAGCATCTCCGGGACCACGGATGAGCAGTTCTTC.

The J gene is TRBJ2-3, the V gene TRBV5-1; 8 positions agree with TRBD2. The V and J ends lost 4 bases and 1 base, in that order; junction bases with no gene match: 5. The CDR3 spans 15 residues. Looked up from germline, CDR1 is SGHRS and CDR2 is YFSETQ. The CDR3: CASSTGLEGTDTQYF. CDR3 bases: TGCGCCAGCAGCACGGGACTAGAAGGCACAGATACGCAGTATTTT.

The chain is built from TRBV10-3 and TRBJ2-5; D ambiguous. The V end lost 6 bases, the J end lost 0 bases, and 11 bases lay between the germline ends. CDR3 size: 14 residues. Germline V gene sequence: CDR1 ENHRY, CDR2 SYGVKD. CDR3 amino acids: CAISPHADQETQYF. Here the CDR3 DNA reads TGTGCCATCAGCCCCCACGCCGACCAAGAGACCCAGTACTTC.

This clonotype appeared once. The rearrangement joins TRBV7-6 to TRBJ1-2; 12 bases line up with TRBD1. V shed 5 bases, J shed 14 bases, and the junction held 12 bases outside the gene matches. This CDR3 comprises 14 residues. The germline gives CDR1 SGHVS, CDR2 FNYEAQ. The CDR3 DNA reads TGTGCCAGCAGCCTGGGACAGGGGGCCCGATCTTTAACCTTC. It translates to CASSLGQGARSLTF.

This clonotype was seen a few times. The rearrangement joins TRBV27 to TRBJ2-2, with 7 positions matching TRBD1. The CDR3 consists of 18 residues. CDR1 MNHEY and CDR2 SMNVEV come from the germline V gene (reference sequence). V lost 5 bases, J lost 4 bases, and 16 bases stayed unmatched. The CDR3 region is CASSPTYRGPSGTGELFF. In DNA form, the CDR3 reads TGTGCCAGCAGTCCGACATACAGGGGCCCCTCGGGCACCGGGGAGCTGTTTTTT.

This clonotype was detected only once. The chain joins TRBV29-1 to TRBJ1-1; D uncertain. The CDR3 has 12 residues. Germline CDR1 is SQVTM and CDR2 is ANQGSEA. The V end was cut by 6 bases, the J end by 1 base, with 9 bases between. CDR3 sequence (DNA): TGCAGCGTCCTAGGGTGGAACACTGAAGCTTTCTTT. Protein product: CSVLGWNTEAFF.

V and J are TRBV24-1 and TRBJ2-2; 7 bases fit TRBD2. V lost 9 bases and J lost 0; bases outside the gene matches: 9. Germline CDR1 KGHDR, CDR2 SFDVKD. This CDR3 is 16 amino acids long. CDR3: CATPYRTRPNTGELFF. CDR3 bases: TGTGCCACCCCTTATAGGACTAGACCGAACACCGGGGAGCTGTTTTTT.

V and J are TRBV2 and TRBJ2-1; TRBD2 agrees at 10 bases. Germline CDR1 reads SNHLY; CDR2 reads FYNNEI. The CDR3 contains 15 residues. V lost 8 bases to trimming and J lost 3 bases; unmatched junction nucleotides: 7. The CDR3 nucleotides are TGTGCCAGCCATGGAGGACTAGCGGACTACAATGAGCAGTTCTTC. Its protein product is CASHGGLADYNEQFF.

This clonotype occurred a few times. This chain links TRBV20-1 with TRBJ1-5; maybe TRBD1 (6 bases). The CDR3 contains 13 residues. CDR1 DFQATT and CDR2 SNEGSKA come from the germline V gene (reference sequence). V lost 4 bases, J lost 5 bases, and 12 bases lay in between. The CDR3 DNA reads as TGCAGTGCTACTAGACAGGTTCATCAGCCCCAGCATTTT. It codes for CSATRQVHQPQHF.